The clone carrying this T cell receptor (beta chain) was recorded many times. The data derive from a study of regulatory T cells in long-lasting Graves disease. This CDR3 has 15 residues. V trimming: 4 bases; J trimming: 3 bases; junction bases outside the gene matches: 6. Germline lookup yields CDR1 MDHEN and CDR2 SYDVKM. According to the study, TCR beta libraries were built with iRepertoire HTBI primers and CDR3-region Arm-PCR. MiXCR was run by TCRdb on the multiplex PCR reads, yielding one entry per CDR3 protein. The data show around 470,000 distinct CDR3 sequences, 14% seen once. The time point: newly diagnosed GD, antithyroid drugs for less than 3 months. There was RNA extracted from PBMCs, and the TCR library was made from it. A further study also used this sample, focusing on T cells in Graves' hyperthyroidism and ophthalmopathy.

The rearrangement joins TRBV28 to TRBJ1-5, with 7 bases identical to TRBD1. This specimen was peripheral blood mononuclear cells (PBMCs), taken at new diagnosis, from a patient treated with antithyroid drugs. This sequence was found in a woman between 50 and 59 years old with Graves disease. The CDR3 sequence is CASSSHGTVNQPQHF. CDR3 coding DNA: TGTGCCAGCAGTTCCCATGGGACAGTCAATCAGCCCCAGCATTTT.